This T cell receptor (beta chain) emerged from a study of T cell clones after liver transplantation (dated by TCRdb to 2018 to 2020). A note on the overall study: The samples were obtained from ITN030ST, a randomized trial that attempted immunosuppression withdrawal within 2 years after liver transplantation. The studied cohort comprised 8 liver transplant recipients, 3 classified as tolerant and 5 as non-tolerant. To count as tolerant, a recipient had to stay completely off immunosuppression for at least one year without liver enzymes climbing beyond twice the upper limit of normal. Blood samples were collected pre-transplant, then pre-randomization ahead of withdrawal, and finally post-randomization once withdrawal had either been completed or failed. Three of the eight recipients were HCV-positive; the others were transplanted for non-autoimmune, non-viral indications. As an antigen-independent comparator for donor-reactive sequences, third party-reactive TCRbeta sequences were also identified from pre-transplant MLRs. No induction therapy was given to the subjects, and standard immunosuppression was administered until randomization at 12-24 months post-transplant. After a pre-transplant mixed lymphocyte reaction, TCRbeta sequencing was used to pinpoint donor-reactive T cell clones, which were subsequently tracked in post-transplant blood.

In the case of this clone: It has no known antigen specificity. Per-base qualities were not stored, and no clone one base away is much larger.

Thawed unstimulated PBMCs were stained for CD3, CD4 and CD8 and FACS-sorted into CD3+CD4+ and CD3+CD8+ populations. Randomization to immunosuppression withdrawal applied to every one of the 8 studied subjects. The Qiagen DNeasy Blood and Tissue Kit was used for isolation of genomic DNA. Frozen genomic DNA underwent high-throughput TCRbeta CDR3 sequencing by immunoSEQ, including PCR amplification, mapping, bias correction and internal controls. Regarding the original processing steps: Productive rearrangements were kept, and unique TCRbeta sequences were defined by CDR3 nucleotide sequence plus V and J gene. Donor-reactive sequences required at least 5-fold expansion in CFSE-low cells versus unstimulated pre-transplant cells and at least 0.01% frequency. To ensure at least 90% detection power, minimum frequency thresholds were set for each subject based on that subject's lowest-template unstimulated sample. Jensen-Shannon divergence between the top 1000 TCRbeta sequences after and before transplant was used to measure repertoire turnover. Changes in detection of donor-reactive sequences were assessed with two-sided Fisher's exact tests. As stored in TCRdb, this immuneACCESS dataset retains in-frame rearrangements with V and J assigned. A fraction of the clones does not appear; measured against another copy, unresolved V genes explain less than half of the discrepancy, and the remainder lacks a known reason. D and trimming come from the DNA, and the V and J calls and clone size come from that table. The sample table holds about 16,000 clones, of which about four fifths were seen once. Roughly 28% of the sample is in the top ten clones.

Relative to germline, V is missing 3 bases and J is missing 5 bases, with 7 bases of the junction outside any gene match. The CDR3 runs 18 residues from the cysteine to the phenylalanine. The sequence is cut down to CDR3 DNA, 54 bases in frame from base 1. The paper's findings and limits, for the study overall: The conclusions were preliminary, being limited by small, heterogeneous patient numbers and by non-standardized post-transplant time points. Donor-reactive sequences declined more than third party-reactive ones, suggesting partial antigen-specific deletion unrelated to withdrawal success. Without allograft tissue specimens, donor-reactive T cells may have migrated into the graft rather than being deleted. Low numbers of available donor cells limited the measurable donor-reactive repertoire in a couple of subjects. After accounting for repertoire turnover, donor-reactive detection was significantly reduced in 7 of 8 subjects for CD4 and 8 of 8 for CD8. In most of the 8 subjects, regardless of tolerance or HCV status, circulating donor-reactive CD4 TCRbeta sequences dropped significantly post-transplant.

The material was CD8+ T cells from blood, obtained around 49 months after liver transplant. The chain uses TRBV5-7 and TRBJ2-2, and 16 bases in between align with TRBD2. TRBV5-7 has ORF status, its function being uncertain. The TCR originated in a human patient who received a liver transplant. After a transplant, some T cells may be the graft donor's own cells. The bases read TGTGCCAGCAGCTCCCCGGGACTAGCGGGGGGGCAAACCGGGGAGCTGTTTTTT. It encodes CASSSPGLAGGQTGELFF.